This T cell receptor (beta chain) came from a study of cytomegalovirus exposure and HLA in healthy donors. Study details: One earlier analysis, a look at some 180 million T cells, found 117 million unique TCR beta sequences. Whole-study results and caveats: Being productive about 90% or about 30% of the time was typical of most TCR beta V segments in an earlier analysis. The classifier reportedly diagnosed cytomegalovirus status with high sensitivity and specificity.

13 Jbeta primers and 60 Vbeta primers were used for the PCR. Assay: immunoSEQ multiplex PCR; the TCRdb copy retains only in-frame clones and omits some. The sample includes 100,000 to 150,000 clones, more than 75% seen only once; the top ten take more than 3%. Germline V gives CDR1 PRHDT, CDR2 FYEKMQ (reference sequence). CDR3 length: 14 amino acids. Comment on this clone: Its antigen is currently unknown.

The donors were healthy bone marrow donors. Sequencing was carried out using PBMCs. The TCR comes from a man in his forties in good health and CMV-seronegative. The genes are TRBV13 and TRBJ2-5, with 11 bases matching TRBD1. The DNA matches TRBJ2-7 better at its end, which makes the J call doubtful. The CDR3 DNA is TGTGCCAGCAGCATGGGACAGGGGGCCTACGAGCAGTACTTC. Translating it yields CASSMGQGAYEQYF.